The 27 T cell receptor beta chains given below trace back to one sample, sequenced in a study of beta chain features in type 1 diabetes. Sequencing targeted expressed TCRB transcripts, as all isolated RNA had been reverse transcribed. Repertoires were generated with immunoSEQ multiplex PCR, while TCRdb's copy carries only in-frame clones and drops some. Of about 370,000 clones listed, roughly 16% are singletons. The sequencing sample was made of naive CD4+ T cells from blood. These receptors were collected from a woman aged 18-29 years in good health.

The rearrangement joins TRBV7-2 to TRBJ2-1; 8 bases agree with TRBD2. With 6 bases clipped from V and 2 bases from J, the junction kept 9 bases outside the gene matches. Per the germline V gene, CDR1 is SGHTA and CDR2 is FQGNSA. The CDR3 consists of 16 residues. The CDR3 coding sequence is TGTGCCAGCAGGGGACCAAGCGGGAGACCCTACAATGAGCAGTTCTTC. It encodes CASRGPSGRPYNEQFF. The whole variable domain, filled in from reference TRBV7-2 and TRBJ2-1, reads GAGVSQSPSNKVTEKGKDVELRCDPISGHTALYWYRQSLGQGLEFLIYFQGNSAPDKSGLPSDRFSAERTGGSVSTLTIQRTQQEDSAVYLCASRGPSGRPYNEQFFGPGTRLTVL.

The chain has TRBV2 and TRBJ2-2, with 7 bases lining up with TRBD2. V gave up 5 bases and J gave up 4 bases; unmatched junction bases: 7. The CDR3 totals 15 residues. Germline assignment: CDR1 SNHLY and CDR2 FYNNEI. The CDR3 protein is CASSSRERGTGELFF. CDR3 in DNA: TGTGCCAGCAGTTCCAGGGAGCGGGGCACCGGGGAGCTGTTTTTT.

This clone was seen more than once but under ten times. The genes are TRBV7-9 and TRBJ2-7; no definite D call. The CDR3 is made up of 12 amino acids. CDR1 and CDR2 (germline): SEHNR, FQNEAQ (reference sequence). V gave up 1 base and J gave up 5 bases, with 6 bases separating them. Written as DNA, the CDR3 is TGTGCCAGCAGCTTAGAGCCGCACGAGCAGTACTTC. This encodes CASSLEPHEQYF. Full variable domain (outside the CDR3, taken from reference TRBV7-9 and TRBJ2-7): DTGVSQNPRHKITKRGQNVTFRCDPISEHNRLYWYRQTLGQGPEFLTYFQNEAQLEKSRLLSDRFSAERPKGSFSTLEIQRTEQGDSAMYLCASSLEPHEQYFGPGTRLTVT.

The chain couples TRBV10-3 to TRBJ2-5; D is possibly TRBD2 (7 bases). Trimming took 0 bases from V and 5 from J, leaving 10 bases between them. Germline V CDR1 and CDR2: ENHRY, SYGVKD. CDR3 length equals 14 residues. CDR3 region: CAISESGGQETQYF. For the CDR3, the DNA is TGTGCCATCAGTGAGTCGGGGGGGCAGGAGACCCAGTACTTC.

This clone was found a few times. This rearrangement joins TRBV9 to TRBJ2-3; D gene ambiguous. Germline CDR1 is SGDLS and CDR2 is YYNGEE. The CDR3 is made up of 15 amino acids. V was pared by 2 bases and J by 1 base, with 11 bases between. The CDR3 DNA reads TGTGCCAGCAGCGTTGACTCCCAACGCACAGATACGCAGTATTTT. Residues: CASSVDSQRTDTQYF.

The chain combines TRBV19 with TRBJ1-5; 7 bases are shared with TRBD1. Germline V gene data show CDR1 as LNHDA and CDR2 as SQIVND (reference sequence). Trimming removed 4 bases from V and 3 bases from J; junction bases left unmatched: 6. The CDR3 has 15 residues. DNA of the CDR3: TGTGCCAGTAGTAGTCCGACAGGGCCCAATCAGCCCCAGCATTTT. Protein sequence: CASSSPTGPNQPQHF.

This chain uses TRBV18 with TRBJ2-1; tentative D call: TRBD1 (5 bases). The V end was cut by 4 bases, the J end by 5 bases, with 9 bases between. In germline, CDR1 is KGHSH, CDR2 LQKENI. This CDR3 has 13 residues. The CDR3 nucleotides read TGTGCCAGCTCACGGATGGACAACAATGAGCAGTTCTTC. This gives the protein CASSRMDNNEQFF.

This sequence joins TRBV30 and TRBJ2-3; D might be TRBD1 (7 bases). CDR3 length: 16 residues. Trimming removed 3 bases at V and 5 bases at J, with 21 bases between. Germline CDR1 is GTSNPN and CDR2 is SVGIG (reference sequence). CDR3 in DNA: TGTGCCTGGAGGGGGGGCGACAGGGCGGGCCTAGATACGCAGTATTTT. It translates to CAWRGGDRAGLDTQYF.

The chain uses TRBV30 and TRBJ1-1; D is perhaps TRBD1 (6 bases). V was shortened by 0 bases and J by 7 bases, with 6 bases between the two germline ends. Germline V gene lookup returns CDR1 GTSNPN and CDR2 SVGIG (reference sequence). The CDR3 spans 11 residues. The CDR3 loop is CAWSVQGEAFF. For the CDR3, the DNA is TGTGCCTGGAGTGTACAGGGTGAAGCTTTCTTT.

This clone was found a few times. The same CDR3 arises from other DNA sequences in this sample as well. The genes are TRBV5-1 and TRBJ2-1; TRBD2 aligns across 7 bases. The V and J ends lost 0 bases and 5 bases, in that order; junction bases with no gene match: 2. This CDR3 is 14 amino acids long. Per the germline V gene, CDR1 is SGHRS and CDR2 is YFSETQ. CDR3 protein: CASSLGLADNEQFF. Written as DNA, the CDR3 is TGCGCCAGCAGCTTGGGTCTAGCGGACAATGAGCAGTTCTTC.

This clone was detected only a few times. The genes are TRBV2 and TRBJ2-5; 7 bases are a match to TRBD2. Trimming took 3 bases from V and 4 from J; bases not matched to a gene: 11. Germline lookup yields CDR1 SNHLY and CDR2 FYNNEI. The CDR3 is 16 amino acids. CDR3 DNA: TGTGCCAGCAGTGACCACTCTAGCGGAGGGAGAGAGACCCAGTACTTC. It codes for CASSDHSSGGRETQYF.

V gene TRBV30 combines with J gene TRBJ2-1; possibly TRBD2 for D (5 bases). The germline V gene encodes CDR1 GTSNPN and CDR2 SVGIG (reference sequence). This CDR3 spans 13 amino acids. Trimming left V 4 bases short and J 4 bases short, with 11 bases between. CDR3 residues: CAWKSGPYNEQFF. The CDR3 region has the DNA TGTGCCTGGAAAAGCGGTCCTTACAATGAGCAGTTCTTC.

V usage is TRBV5-4 and J usage is TRBJ2-7; D is ambiguous. Trimming stripped 3 bases from V and 2 bases from J, with 3 bases between. Germline V gene data show CDR1 as SGHNT and CDR2 as YYREEE (reference sequence). This CDR3 spans 11 amino acids. The CDR3 DNA is TGTGCCAGCAGCTCCGCCTACGAGCAGTACTTC. This sequence encodes CASSSAYEQYF.

This clone came up once. One junction end does not reproduce the germline sequence, and a read error may be involved. The chain combines TRBV7-2 with TRBJ2-1; TRBD1 is a possible D gene (6 bases). This CDR3 spans 13 amino acids. Per the germline V gene, CDR1 is SGHTA and CDR2 is FQGNSA. The CDR3 bases are TGTGCCAGCAGCTTAGGGGGGCCGGTCGAGACGGTCTTC. This encodes CASSLGGPVETVF.

The V gene is TRBV7-9, the J gene TRBJ1-2, with D possibly matching TRBD1 (5 bases). This CDR3 is 12 amino acids long. Germline lookup yields CDR1 SEHNR and CDR2 FQNEAQ (reference sequence). V was trimmed by 5 bases and J by 8 bases, leaving 12 bases between them. CDR3 in amino acids: CASSPQGGGYTF. For the CDR3, the DNA is TGTGCCAGCAGCCCCCAGGGCGGAGGCTACACCTTC. Together with reference TRBV7-9 and TRBJ1-2, the CDR3 gives the full variable domain: DTGVSQNPRHKITKRGQNVTFRCDPISEHNRLYWYRQTLGQGPEFLTYFQNEAQLEKSRLLSDRFSAERPKGSFSTLEIQRTEQGDSAMYLCASSPQGGGYTFGSGTRLTVV.

In this sample, this clone turned up a few times. The chain employs TRBV5-4 and TRBJ2-1; 7 nucleotides align to TRBD2. Germline values: CDR1 SGHNT, CDR2 YYREEE (reference sequence). This CDR3 has 16 residues. The ends lost 1 base at V and 6 bases at J; junction bases unmatched: 10. CDR3 DNA: TGTGCCAGCAGCTTGAAGGTGGGAGGGCCTGGCAATGAGCAGTTCTTC. Translated: CASSLKVGGPGNEQFF.

The chain uses TRBV5-4 and TRBJ2-7, with 12 nucleotides matching TRBD2. Germline V gene sequence: CDR1 SGHNT, CDR2 YYREEE (reference sequence). There are 16 residues in the CDR3. V shed 2 bases and J 0 bases; nucleotides not matched to a gene: 3. The CDR3 nucleotides are TGTGCCAGCAGCTTCCGACTAGCGGGAGCCTCCTACGAGCAGTACTTC. Translation: CASSFRLAGASYEQYF.

This clone turned up a few times. The chain couples TRBV30 to TRBJ1-2; no definite D call. CDR3 size: 13 residues. V lost 2 bases and J lost 8, with 15 bases in between. Germline loops: CDR1 GTSNPN, CDR2 SVGIG (reference sequence). The CDR3 DNA follows: TGTGCCTGGAGTCCCGATACAGCCGTGGGCTACACCTTC. This codes for CAWSPDTAVGYTF.

The gene calls are TRBV7-3 and TRBJ2-6; no clear D gene. Trimming removed 6 bases from V and 1 base from J, with 13 bases in between. The CDR3 extends over 16 amino acids. CDR1 is SGHTA, CDR2 FQGTGA, per germline. CDR3 protein: CASSFSRSSGANVLTF. For the CDR3, the DNA is TGTGCCAGCAGTTTCTCGAGGTCTTCTGGGGCCAACGTCCTGACTTTC.

This clone was observed a handful of times. The V gene is TRBV7-3, the J gene TRBJ2-7; TRBD2 agrees at 7 bases. The CDR3 loop spans 14 amino acids. J gave up 2 bases and V 5 bases, and 6 bases lay outside the gene matches. Germline V gives CDR1 SGHTA, CDR2 FQGTGA. The chain's CDR3 is CASSPYAGAYEQYF. CDR3 DNA: TGTGCCAGCAGCCCCTACGCGGGGGCCTACGAGCAGTACTTC.

This clone was counted a few times. This chain joins TRBV7-8 and TRBJ2-1; 7 positions agree with TRBD2. V was clipped by 2 bases and J by 3 bases; unmatched bases: 7. The CDR3 consists of 16 residues. CDR1 SGHVS and CDR2 FQNEAQ come from the germline V gene. The chain's CDR3 is CASSLSWWEGYNEQFF. The CDR3 DNA reads as TGTGCCAGCAGCTTATCTTGGTGGGAGGGCTACAATGAGCAGTTCTTC.

This chain uses TRBV4-1 with TRBJ1-2; D is possibly TRBD1 (5 bases). CDR1 is MGHRA and CDR2 is YSYEKL in the germline V gene. The ends were cut back, 0 bases at V and 5 bases at J, with 13 bases in the middle. This CDR3 has 15 residues. The DNA of the CDR3 is TGCGCCAGCAGCCAAGATCGGGGGGAGAGGTATGGCTACACCTTC. Protein: CASSQDRGERYGYTF.

The genes are TRBV6-5 and TRBJ2-7, with D possibly matching TRBD1 (6 bases). The germline gives CDR1 MNHEY, CDR2 SVGAGI. V was clipped by 6 bases and J by 4 bases, with 10 bases between them. There are 12 residues in the CDR3. The chain's CDR3 is CASRQGFYEQYF. The CDR3 DNA reads TGTGCCAGCAGACAGGGTTTTTACGAGCAGTACTTC.

The J gene is TRBJ2-7, the V gene TRBV6-5; possible D gene TRBD1, 6 bases. The V end was cut by 6 bases, the J end by 2 bases, with 11 bases between. The CDR3 loop spans 13 amino acids. CDR1 and CDR2 (germline): MNHEY, SVGAGI. CDR3 nucleotides: TGTGCCAGCAGGTGGGGGCTTCCCTACGAGCAGTACTTC. This gives the protein CASRWGLPYEQYF.

Only a few counts were recorded for this clone. The chain carries TRBV30 and TRBJ1-2; D not resolved. Germline-derived CDR1 and CDR2 are GTSNPN and SVGIG (reference sequence). Trimming cost V 8 bases and J 4 bases, with 14 bases left between them. This CDR3 has 12 residues. CDR3 amino acids: CAGSLGSYGYTF. The CDR3 DNA sequence: TGTGCCGGAAGTTTGGGCAGCTATGGCTACACCTTC.

This clone was observed a few times. CDR3 DNA sequence: TGTGCCAGCTCATCCGGGACTCCCTACGAGCAGTACTTC. This codes for CASSSGTPYEQYF. The J gene is TRBJ2-7, the V gene TRBV18; possibly TRBD2 for D (6 bases). Germline V gene data show CDR1 as KGHSH and CDR2 as LQKENI. This CDR3 contains 13 residues. Trimming removed 5 bases from V and 2 bases from J, with 10 bases in between.

V is TRBV30 and J is TRBJ2-2; possible D gene TRBD1, 5 bases. V shed 0 bases and J shed 6 bases, with 11 bases lying between them. The CDR3 loop spans 14 amino acids. Germline V CDR1 and CDR2: GTSNPN, SVGIG (reference sequence). The CDR3 reads CAWSVDSWAGELFF. The DNA for the CDR3 is TGTGCCTGGAGTGTAGACAGCTGGGCCGGGGAGCTGTTTTTT.